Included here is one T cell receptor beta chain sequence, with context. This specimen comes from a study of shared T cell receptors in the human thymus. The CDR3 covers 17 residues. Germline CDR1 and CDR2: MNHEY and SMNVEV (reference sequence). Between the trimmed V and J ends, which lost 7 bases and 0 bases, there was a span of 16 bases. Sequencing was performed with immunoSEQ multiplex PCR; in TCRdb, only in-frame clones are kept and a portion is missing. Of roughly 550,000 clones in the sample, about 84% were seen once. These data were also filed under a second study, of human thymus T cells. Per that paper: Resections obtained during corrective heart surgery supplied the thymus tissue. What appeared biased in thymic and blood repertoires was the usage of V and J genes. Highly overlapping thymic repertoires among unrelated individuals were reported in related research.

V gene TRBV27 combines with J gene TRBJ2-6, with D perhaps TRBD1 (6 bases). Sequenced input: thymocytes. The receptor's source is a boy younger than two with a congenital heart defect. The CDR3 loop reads CASKPGHKSSGANVLTF. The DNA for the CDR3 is TGTGCCAGCAAACCGGGACACAAAAGCTCTGGGGCCAACGTCCTGACTTTC. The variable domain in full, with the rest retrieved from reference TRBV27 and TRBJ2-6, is EAQVTQNPRYLITVTGKKLTVTCSQNMNHEYMSWYRQDPGLGLRQIYYSMNVEVTDKGDVPEGYKVSRKEKRNFPLILESPSPNQTSLYFCASKPGHKSSGANVLTFGAGSRLTVL.